This T cell receptor (beta chain) was recorded in a study of tumour-infiltrating T cells in Burkitt lymphoma. For the study at large: Patients covered every epidemiological subtype of Burkitt lymphoma. Overall and progression-free survival were predicted by productive clonality. Study observations and caveats: Several public clonotypes recurred in numerous Burkitt lymphoma patients.

The J segment lost 0 bases and the V segment lost 4 bases, leaving 8 bases of the junction unmatched. Germline CDR1 SQVTM, CDR2 ANQGSEA. The CDR3 spans 15 residues. In regard to this clone: Antigen unknown.

Produced via immunoSEQ multiplex PCR; TCRdb's table is partial and in-frame only. The sample consists of approximately 46,000 clones, around 32% of them appearing once. Material: tumor tissue. The clonotype comes from a human donor with Burkitt lymphoma. J is TRBJ2-7 and V is TRBV29-1, with 8 bases matching TRBD2. The CDR3 DNA reads TGCAGCGTTGTGGCTAGCGGGCCGAGCTCCTACGAGCAGTACTTC. Translation gives CSVVASGPSSYEQYF.